Sequencing of this T cell receptor beta chain was carried out in a study of T cells in Graves' hyperthyroidism and ophthalmopathy. Researchers amplified the TCR beta CDR3 regions from RNA transcripts. Researchers ran a first-round RT-PCR on the TCR CDR3 using the HTBI primer set. Using its own MiXCR run on the multiplex PCR reads, TCRdb lists one record per CDR3 protein. The sample consists of hundreds of thousands of distinct CDR3 sequences, just over 35% of them appearing once. This clonotype was observed once. Its antigen is unknown. This may be a read error: a much more frequent sequence differs by one nucleotide. Patients with uncontrolled infections, other autoimmune diseases, pregnancy or lactation were excluded. The germline V gene encodes CDR1 SEHNR and CDR2 FQNEAQ (reference sequence). This CDR3 comprises 14 residues. Whole-study results and caveats: Most clonotypes expanded in the thyroid (above 0.001) were also present in blood. Median prediction lead before ophthalmopathy onset was 5 to 7.5 months with the model.

The rearrangement joins TRBV7-9 to TRBJ1-2; D is undetermined. Specimen: blood. The sequence derives from a woman in her thirties or forties with Graves' hyperthyroidism. CDR3 loop: CASSLGDGPYGHTF. CDR3 nucleotide sequence: TGTGCCAGCAGCTTAGGTGACGGTCCCTATGGCCACACCTTC.